This is a list of T cell receptor beta chains from one sample in a study of early T cells in non-severe SARS-CoV-2 infection. Each CDR3 protein is one row after TCRdb ran MiXCR on the 5' RACE reads. The sample consists of tens of thousands of distinct CDR3 sequences, 11% of them appearing once. Sequenced sample: whole blood. The receptors shown here come from an adult who was a healthcare worker with PCR-confirmed SARS-CoV-2 infection or an uninfected control (not recorded which). The CDR3 runs from the conserved cysteine through the conserved F or W. The D gene is left open where the match is weak. Size is stated for part of the rows, as once, few or many counts, or as a class when the clone is expanded.

D gene	V gene	J gene	clone size	CDR3 protein	CDR3 DNA
NA	TRBV20-1	TRBJ1-1	few	CSARRMGTQAFF	TGCAGTGCCCGAAGGATGGGGACTCAAGCTTTCTTT
NA	TRBV9	TRBJ2-5	NA	CASSVGLKETQYF	TGTGCCAGCAGCGTAGGGCTGAAAGAGACCCAGTACTTC
NA	TRBV2	TRBJ2-1	many	CASSVGSSYNEQFF	TGTGCCAGCAGTGTGGGGAGCTCCTACAATGAGCAGTTCTTC
NA	TRBV7-3	TRBJ2-1	many	CASSLMASYNEQFF	TGTGCCAGCAGCTTAATGGCCAGCTACAATGAGCAGTTCTTC
TRBD2	TRBV6-2/TRBV6-3	TRBJ2-5	NA	CASSWTSGQETQYF	TGTGCCAGCAGTTGGACTAGCGGCCAAGAGACCCAGTACTTC
TRBD1	TRBV28	TRBJ1-1	few	CASRWDRGVVRTEAFF	TGTGCCAGCAGATGGGACAGGGGGGTGGTTCGGACTGAAGCTTTCTTT
TRBD1	TRBV20-1	TRBJ2-7	few	CSAPNYRDSRSEQYF	TGCAGTGCTCCCAATTACCGGGACAGCCGTAGCGAGCAGTACTTC
NA	TRBV28	TRBJ2-7	NA	CASSSMEGGARAYEQYF	TGTGCCAGCAGTTCTATGGAGGGGGGAGCGAGAGCCTACGAGCAGTACTTC
NA	TRBV6-6	TRBJ1-6	many	CASSSLGTSGSPLHF	TGTGCCAGCAGTTCCCTCGGGACATCTGGTTCACCCCTCCACTTT
NA	TRBV6-5	TRBJ1-1	NA	CASSYSSVNTEAFF	TGTGCCAGCAGTTACTCTTCCGTGAACACTGAAGCTTTCTTT
TRBD2	TRBV6-2/TRBV6-3	TRBJ2-7	few	CASSYSGLAGVEQYF	TGTGCCAGCAGTTACTCGGGACTAGCCGGGGTCGAGCAGTACTTC
NA	TRBV29-1	TRBJ2-7	many	CSASQDYEQYF	TGCAGCGCTTCCCAAGACTACGAGCAGTACTTC
TRBD2	TRBV27	TRBJ2-7	many	CASSLGGSVYEQYF	TGTGCCAGCAGTTTGGGCGGGAGTGTGTACGAGCAGTACTTC
NA	TRBV30	TRBJ2-7	many	CAWSGSGSLYEQYF	TGTGCCTGGAGTGGGAGCGGTTCCCTCTACGAGCAGTACTTC
TRBD2	TRBV5-4	TRBJ2-3	NA	CASSRGLAGARTKDTQYF	TGTGCCAGCAGCAGAGGGCTAGCGGGAGCGCGGACGAAAGATACGCAGTATTTT
TRBD2	TRBV6-2/TRBV6-3	TRBJ2-1	few	CASRLAGEIREQFF	TGTGCCAGCAGACTAGCGGGGGAGATTCGTGAGCAGTTCTTC
NA	TRBV2	TRBJ2-7	NA	CASRTDRLYEQYF	TGTGCCAGCAGAACAGACAGGCTATACGAGCAGTACTTC
NA	TRBV7-2	TRBJ2-3	NA	CASSIRDITDTQYF	TGTGCCAGCAGCATACGGGACATCACAGATACGCAGTATTTT
NA	TRBV29-1	TRBJ2-6	few	CSVVDPGANVLTF	TGCAGCGTTGTTGACCCTGGGGCCAACGTCCTGACTTTC
TRBD2	TRBV29-1	TRBJ2-3	NA	CSVKSGGTDTQYF	TGCAGCGTTAAAAGCGGGGGCACAGATACGCAGTATTTT
NA	TRBV5-1	TRBJ1-4	few	CASSRGPDREKLFF	TGCGCCAGCAGCCGTGGACCCGACCGGGAAAAACTGTTTTTT
NA	TRBV14	TRBJ2-7	few	CASSQSLFYEQYF	TGTGCCAGCAGCCAGAGTCTGTTCTACGAGCAGTACTTC
TRBD1	TRBV5-1	TRBJ2-3	NA	CASSSRTGGADTQYF	TGCGCCAGCAGCTCCAGGACAGGGGGCGCAGATACGCAGTATTTT
TRBD2	TRBV20-1	TRBJ2-7	many	CSARTSGTSYEQYF	TGCAGTGCTCGGACTAGCGGGACTTCCTACGAGCAGTACTTC
NA	TRBV5-1	TRBJ1-3	many	CASSLEGSGNTIYF	TGCGCCAGCAGCTTGGAGGGATCTGGAAACACCATATATTTT
NA	TRBV5-1	TRBJ2-7	few	CASSLGTEAYEQYF	TGCGCCAGCAGCTTGGGGACAGAGGCGTACGAGCAGTACTTC
NA	TRBV3-1	TRBJ2-5	many	CASSQVFSTQETQYF	TGTGCCAGCAGCCAAGTCTTTTCGACCCAAGAGACCCAGTACTTC
NA	TRBV6-2/TRBV6-3	TRBJ2-2	many	CASGPGQGGELFF	TGTGCCAGCGGGCCGGGGCAGGGCGGGGAGCTGTTTTTT
NA	TRBV10-3	TRBJ2-2	NA	CAIRGTSSLNTGELFF	TGTGCCATTAGAGGGACCTCAAGTCTGAACACCGGGGAGCTGTTTTTT
NA	TRBV12-3/TRBV12-4	TRBJ1-5	many	CASTIQDYSNQPQHF	TGTGCCAGCACCATACAGGATTATAGCAATCAGCCCCAGCATTTT
NA	TRBV5-1	TRBJ2-5	NA	CASSLESGRETQYF	TGCGCCAGCAGCTTGGAGTCAGGACGGGAGACCCAGTACTTC
TRBD2	TRBV7-6	TRBJ2-2	many	CASSSSGHGGGELFF	TGTGCCAGCAGCTCTAGCGGTCACGGAGGCGGGGAGCTGTTTTTT
NA	TRBV6-6	TRBJ2-6	NA	CASRRFWDGSNSGANVLTF	TGTGCCAGCAGGAGATTCTGGGACGGAAGTAACTCTGGGGCCAACGTCCTGACTTTC
TRBD1	TRBV18	TRBJ2-5	many	CASSPSRQGTETQYF	TGTGCCAGCTCACCATCCCGACAGGGGACAGAGACCCAGTACTTC
NA	TRBV20-1	TRBJ2-3	once	CSARAIAGTDTQNF	TGCAGTGCTAGAGCCATCGCGGGCACAGATACGCAGAATTTT
TRBD2	TRBV30	TRBJ2-2	few	CAWSWREGIGELFF	TGTGCCTGGAGTTGGCGGGAGGGCATCGGGGAGCTGTTTTTT
TRBD1	TRBV4-1	TRBJ2-7	many	CASSQGQGGTYEQYF	TGCGCCAGCAGCCAAGGACAGGGGGGGACCTACGAGCAGTACTTC